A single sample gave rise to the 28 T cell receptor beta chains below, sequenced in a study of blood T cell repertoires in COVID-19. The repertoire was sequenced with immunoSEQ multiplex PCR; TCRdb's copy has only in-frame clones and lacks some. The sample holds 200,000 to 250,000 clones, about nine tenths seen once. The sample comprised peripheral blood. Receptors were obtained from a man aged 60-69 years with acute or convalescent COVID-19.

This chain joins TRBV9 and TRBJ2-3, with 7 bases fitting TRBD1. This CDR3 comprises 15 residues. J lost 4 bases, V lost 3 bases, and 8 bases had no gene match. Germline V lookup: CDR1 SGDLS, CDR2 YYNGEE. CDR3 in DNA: TGTGCCAGCAGCGGACAGGGTGTAGTCTCAGATACGCAGTATTTT. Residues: CASSGQGVVSDTQYF. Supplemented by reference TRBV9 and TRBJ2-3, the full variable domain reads DSGVTQTPKHLITATGQRVTLRCSPRSGDLSVYWYQQSLDQGLQFLIQYYNGEERAKGNILERFSAQQFPDLHSELNLSSLELGDSALYFCASSGQGVVSDTQYFGPGTRLTVL.

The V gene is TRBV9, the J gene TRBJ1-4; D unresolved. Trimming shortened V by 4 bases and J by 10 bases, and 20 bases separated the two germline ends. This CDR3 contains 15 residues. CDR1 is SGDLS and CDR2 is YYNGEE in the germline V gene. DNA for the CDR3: TGTGCCAGCAGCCCAAGCGGACTACCACGGGGAAAACTGTTTTTT. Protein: CASSPSGLPRGKLFF.

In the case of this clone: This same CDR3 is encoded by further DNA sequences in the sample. The CDR3 protein is CASSLDREYEQYF. The CDR3 DNA reads as TGTGCCAGCAGCTTAGACAGGGAATACGAGCAGTACTTC. The V gene is TRBV11-2, the J gene TRBJ2-7; D is perhaps TRBD1 (5 bases). This CDR3 contains 13 residues. From germline, CDR1 is SGHAT and CDR2 FQNNGV. With 0 bases removed from V and 4 bases from J, the gap between germline ends came to 7 bases.

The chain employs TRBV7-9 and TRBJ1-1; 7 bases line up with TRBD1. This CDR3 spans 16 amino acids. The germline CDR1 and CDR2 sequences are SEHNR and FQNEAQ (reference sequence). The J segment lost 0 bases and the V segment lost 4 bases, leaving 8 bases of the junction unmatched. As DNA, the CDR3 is TGTGCCAGCAGCTCTGCCGGGACAGCCATGAACACTGAAGCTTTCTTT. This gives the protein CASSSAGTAMNTEAFF.

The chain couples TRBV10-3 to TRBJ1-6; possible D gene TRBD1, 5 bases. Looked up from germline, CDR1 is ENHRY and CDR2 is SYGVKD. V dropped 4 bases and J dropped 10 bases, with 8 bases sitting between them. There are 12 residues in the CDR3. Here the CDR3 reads CAISGGDSPLHF. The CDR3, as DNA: TGTGCCATCAGTGGGGGGGACTCACCCCTCCACTTT.

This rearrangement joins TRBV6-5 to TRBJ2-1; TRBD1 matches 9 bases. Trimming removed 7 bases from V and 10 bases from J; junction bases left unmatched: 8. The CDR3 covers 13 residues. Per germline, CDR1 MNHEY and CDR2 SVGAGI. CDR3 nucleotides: TGTGCCAGCAAGGGACAGGGTTTTAGCGAGCAGTTCTTC. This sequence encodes CASKGQGFSEQFF.

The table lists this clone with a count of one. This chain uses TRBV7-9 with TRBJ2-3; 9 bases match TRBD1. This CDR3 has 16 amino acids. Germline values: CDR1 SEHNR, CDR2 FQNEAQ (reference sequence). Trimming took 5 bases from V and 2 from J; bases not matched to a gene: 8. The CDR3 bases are TGTGCCAGCAGCCACCCTCGGACAGGGGTCACAGATACGCAGTATTTT. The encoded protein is CASSHPRTGVTDTQYF.

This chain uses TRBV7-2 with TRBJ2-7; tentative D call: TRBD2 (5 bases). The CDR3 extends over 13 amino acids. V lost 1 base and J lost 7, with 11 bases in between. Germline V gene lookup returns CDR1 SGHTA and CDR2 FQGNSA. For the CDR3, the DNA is TGTGCCAGCAGCTTAGGAATAGCGCGAGAGCAGTACTTC. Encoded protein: CASSLGIAREQYF. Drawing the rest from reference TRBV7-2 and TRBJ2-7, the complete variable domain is GAGVSQSPSNKVTEKGKDVELRCDPISGHTALYWYRQSLGQGLEFLIYFQGNSAPDKSGLPSDRFSAERTGGSVSTLTIQRTQQEDSAVYLCASSLGIAREQYFGPGTRLTVT.

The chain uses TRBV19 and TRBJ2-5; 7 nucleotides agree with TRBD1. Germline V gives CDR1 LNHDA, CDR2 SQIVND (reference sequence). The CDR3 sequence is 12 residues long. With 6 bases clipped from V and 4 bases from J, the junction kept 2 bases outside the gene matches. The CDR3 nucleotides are TGTGCCAGTAGAGCAGGGGGAGAGACCCAGTACTTC. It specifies CASRAGGETQYF. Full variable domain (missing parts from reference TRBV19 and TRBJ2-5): DGGITQSPKYLFRKEGQNVTLSCEQNLNHDAMYWYRQDPGQGLRLIYYSQIVNDFQKGDIAEGYSVSREKKESFPLTVTSAQKNPTAFYLCASRAGGETQYFGPGTRLLVL.

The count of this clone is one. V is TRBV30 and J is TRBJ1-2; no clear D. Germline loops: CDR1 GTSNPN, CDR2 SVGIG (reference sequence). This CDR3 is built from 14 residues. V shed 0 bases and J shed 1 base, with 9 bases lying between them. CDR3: CAWSVMRNNYGYTF. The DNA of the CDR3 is TGTGCCTGGAGTGTCATGAGGAATAACTATGGCTACACCTTC.

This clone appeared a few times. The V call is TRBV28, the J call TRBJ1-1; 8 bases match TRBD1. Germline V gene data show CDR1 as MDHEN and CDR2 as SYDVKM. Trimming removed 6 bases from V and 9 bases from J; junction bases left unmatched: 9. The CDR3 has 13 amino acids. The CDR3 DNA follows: TGTGCCAGCAGGAAGGACAGGGCTGGGAAAGCTTTCTTT. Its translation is CASRKDRAGKAFF. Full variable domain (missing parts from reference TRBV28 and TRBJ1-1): DVKVTQSSRYLVKRTGEKVFLECVQDMDHENMFWYRQDPGLGLRLIYFSYDVKMKEKGDIPEGYSVSREKKERFSLILESASTNQTSMYLCASRKDRAGKAFFGQGTRLTVV.

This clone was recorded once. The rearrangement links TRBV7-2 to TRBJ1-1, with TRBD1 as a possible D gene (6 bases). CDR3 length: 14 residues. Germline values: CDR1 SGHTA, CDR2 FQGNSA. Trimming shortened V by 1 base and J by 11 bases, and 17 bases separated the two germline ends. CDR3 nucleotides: TGTGCCAGCAGCTTAGAGCGACTACCGAGGGGGGCTTTCTTT. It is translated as CASSLERLPRGAFF.

CDR3 nucleotide sequence: TGTGCCAGCAGTCCTCACCCGACTAGCGGGAGGACCTACGAGCAGTACTTC. It yields the protein CASSPHPTSGRTYEQYF. The rearrangement joins TRBV28 to TRBJ2-7; 13 nucleotides align to TRBD2. This CDR3 region has 17 residues. Germline V gives CDR1 MDHEN, CDR2 SYDVKM. V lost 5 bases, J lost 2 bases, and 9 bases stayed unmatched.

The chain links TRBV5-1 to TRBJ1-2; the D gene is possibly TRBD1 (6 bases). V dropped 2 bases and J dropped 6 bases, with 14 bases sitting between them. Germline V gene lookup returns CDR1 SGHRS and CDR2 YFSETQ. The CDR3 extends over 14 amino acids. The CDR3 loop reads CASSFNRVGDGYTF. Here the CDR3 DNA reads TGCGCCAGCAGCTTCAACAGGGTAGGGGATGGCTACACCTTC. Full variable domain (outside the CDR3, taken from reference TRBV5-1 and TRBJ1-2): KAGVTQTPRYLIKTRGQQVTLSCSPISGHRSVSWYQQTPGQGLQFLFEYFSETQRNKGNFPGRFSGRQFSNSRSEMNVSTLELGDSALYLCASSFNRVGDGYTFGSGTRLTVV.

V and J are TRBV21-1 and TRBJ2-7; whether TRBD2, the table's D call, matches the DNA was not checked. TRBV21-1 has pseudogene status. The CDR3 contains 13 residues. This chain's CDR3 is CASSKVHAYEQYF. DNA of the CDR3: TGTGCCAGCAGCAAAGTTCATGCGTACGAGCAGTACTTC.

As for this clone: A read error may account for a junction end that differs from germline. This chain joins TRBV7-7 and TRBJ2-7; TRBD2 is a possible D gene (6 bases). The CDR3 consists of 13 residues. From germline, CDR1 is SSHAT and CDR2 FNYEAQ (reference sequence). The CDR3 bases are TGTGCTAGCAGCCAGCAAGGAGGGAGCGAGCAGTACTTC. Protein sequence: CASSQQGGSEQYF.

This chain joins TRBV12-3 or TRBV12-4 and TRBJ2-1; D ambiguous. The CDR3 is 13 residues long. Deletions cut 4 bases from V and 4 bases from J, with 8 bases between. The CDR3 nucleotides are TGTGCCAGCAGTTCCGGGTCGTACAATGAGCAGTTCTTC. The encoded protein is CASSSGSYNEQFF.

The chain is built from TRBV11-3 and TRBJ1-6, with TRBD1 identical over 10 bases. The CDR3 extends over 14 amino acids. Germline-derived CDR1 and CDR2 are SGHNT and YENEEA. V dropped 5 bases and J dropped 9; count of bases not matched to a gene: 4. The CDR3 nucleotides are TGTGCCAGCAGCCGCCGGACAGGGGGTTCACCCCTCCACTTT. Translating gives CASSRRTGGSPLHF.

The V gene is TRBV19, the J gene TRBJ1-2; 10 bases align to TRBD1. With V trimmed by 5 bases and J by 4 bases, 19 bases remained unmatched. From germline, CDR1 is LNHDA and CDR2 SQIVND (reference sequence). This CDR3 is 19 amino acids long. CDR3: CASSSFPIAGTGEVYGYTF. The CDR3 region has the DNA TGTGCCAGTAGTTCATTCCCGATCGCCGGGACAGGGGAGGTCTATGGCTACACCTTC.

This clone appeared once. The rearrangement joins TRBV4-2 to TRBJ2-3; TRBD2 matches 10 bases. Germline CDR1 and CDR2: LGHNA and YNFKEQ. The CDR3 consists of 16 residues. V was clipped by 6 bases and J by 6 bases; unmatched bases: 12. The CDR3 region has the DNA TGTGCCAGCAGTTTCCCGGGACTAGCGTGGTCGGATACGCAGTATTTT. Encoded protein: CASSFPGLAWSDTQYF.

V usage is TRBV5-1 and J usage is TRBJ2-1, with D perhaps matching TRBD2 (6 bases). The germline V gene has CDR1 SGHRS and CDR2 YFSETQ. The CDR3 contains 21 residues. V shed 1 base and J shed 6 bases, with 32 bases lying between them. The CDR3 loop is CASSLRAGRQELTRTPNEQFF. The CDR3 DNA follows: TGCGCCAGCAGCTTGAGGGCTGGTCGACAAGAGTTGACTAGAACCCCCAATGAGCAGTTCTTC.

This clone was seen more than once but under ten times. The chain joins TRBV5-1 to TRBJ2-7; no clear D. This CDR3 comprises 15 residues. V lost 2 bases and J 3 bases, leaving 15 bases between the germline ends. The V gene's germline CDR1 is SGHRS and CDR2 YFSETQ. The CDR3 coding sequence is TGCGCCAGCAGCTTTGGAACAGCCGCAGACTACGAGCAGTACTTC. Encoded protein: CASSFGTAADYEQYF.

CDR3 region: CASRRQGNEQFF. The CDR3 DNA follows: TGTGCCAGTAGACGACAGGGCAATGAGCAGTTCTTC. The chain is built from TRBV19 and TRBJ2-1; 7 bases align to TRBD1. The CDR3 runs 12 residues. Germline V gene sequence: CDR1 LNHDA, CDR2 SQIVND (reference sequence). Germline trimming cut 6 bases from V and 6 bases from J; bases unmatched to any gene: 2.

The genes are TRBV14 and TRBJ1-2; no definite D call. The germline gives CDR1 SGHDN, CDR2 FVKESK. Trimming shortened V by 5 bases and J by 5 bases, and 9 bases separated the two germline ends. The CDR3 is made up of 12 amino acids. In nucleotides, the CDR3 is TGTGCCAGCAGCAAAGGACTGTATGGCTACACCTTC. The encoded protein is CASSKGLYGYTF.

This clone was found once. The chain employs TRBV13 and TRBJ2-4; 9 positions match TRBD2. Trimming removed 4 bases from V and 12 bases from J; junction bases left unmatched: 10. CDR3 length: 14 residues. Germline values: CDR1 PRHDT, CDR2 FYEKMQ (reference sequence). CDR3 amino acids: CASSSGTSRGSQYF. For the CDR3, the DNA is TGTGCCAGCAGCTCCGGGACTAGCCGGGGGAGTCAGTACTTC.

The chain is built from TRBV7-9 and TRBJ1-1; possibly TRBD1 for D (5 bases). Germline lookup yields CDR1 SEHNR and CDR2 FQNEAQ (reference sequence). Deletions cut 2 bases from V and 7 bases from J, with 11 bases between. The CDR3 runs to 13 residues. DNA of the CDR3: TGTGCCAGCAGCTTAAAGGAAAGGGGTGAAGCTTTCTTT. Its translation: CASSLKERGEAFF.

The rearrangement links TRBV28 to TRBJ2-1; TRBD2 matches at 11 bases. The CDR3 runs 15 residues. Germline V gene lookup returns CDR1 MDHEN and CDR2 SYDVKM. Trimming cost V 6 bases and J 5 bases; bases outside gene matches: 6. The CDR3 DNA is TGTGCCAGCAGAAAAGGGACTAGCGGCAACAATGAGCAGTTCTTC. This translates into CASRKGTSGNNEQFF. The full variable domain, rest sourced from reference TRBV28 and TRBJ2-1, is DVKVTQSSRYLVKRTGEKVFLECVQDMDHENMFWYRQDPGLGLRLIYFSYDVKMKEKGDIPEGYSVSREKKERFSLILESASTNQTSMYLCASRKGTSGNNEQFFGPGTRLTVL.

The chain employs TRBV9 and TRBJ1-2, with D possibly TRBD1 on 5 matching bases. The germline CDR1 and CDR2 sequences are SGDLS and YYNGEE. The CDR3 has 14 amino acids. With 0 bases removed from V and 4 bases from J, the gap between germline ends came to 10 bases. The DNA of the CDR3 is TGTGCCAGCAGCGTAGAGGGGAACCGCTATGGCTACACCTTC. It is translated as CASSVEGNRYGYTF.